This paragraph reports one TCR beta chain. What this receptor recognizes is not known. No base-level quality is on record; no much larger clone is a single base apart. TCR beta CDR3 regions were amplified from RNA transcripts for repertoire sequencing. The first round of RT-PCR was done with HTBI primers and the Qiagen OneStep RT-PCR kit, and was followed by a second round of multiplex PCR, then size selection and purification. Sequencing of the libraries was carried out on an Illumina HiSeq2000 in paired-end mode with 100 bp reads. The authors' pipeline ran thus. Reads were processed with SOAPnuke, discarding reads with adapters, uncalled bases, mean Phred below 15, or no exact constant-primer or identifier match. High-quality paired reads were merged with COPE v1.2.5. Clonotypes were defined as unique nucleotide sequences and were aligned to IMGT TRB V, D and J references using MiTCR v1.1. The analysis was limited to V-J combinations with a frequency above 0.0001, which together covered 99% to 99.2% of repertoires. A TCR clonal expansion and chaos score per V-J combination was defined as the ratio of F50 clonal expansion to chaos observed in the TCRdist matrix. Welch's t-statistics and random forest were used to reduce features to approximately 13 V-J combinations, which were fed into a naive Bayes classifier. The Morisita-Horn index was used to measure how similar the thyroid and blood repertoires were. TCRdb reprocessing: public reads trimmed at Q25 with fastp, clones called with MiXCR, in-frame beta chains kept. Every distinct CDR3 protein forms one entry, paired with its most common genes and DNA. Clone size and V and J calls follow TCRdb, not the original study. This sample holds around 520,000 distinct CDR3 sequences; about 40% were observed only once. The ten largest account for over 3.5% of the sample.

This entry comes from a study of Graves' ophthalmopathy and Graves' hyperthyroidism listed by TCRdb under 2018. In the study overall: Stable hyperthyroidism was defined as no progression to ophthalmopathy within 18 months of follow-up. The study used TCR beta repertoire signatures to distinguish Graves' ophthalmopathy from Graves' hyperthyroidism and to predict progression to ophthalmopathy. Following sampling, methimazole starting at 30 mg daily was administered to hyperthyroidism patients, and high-dose intravenous methylprednisolone was administered to ophthalmopathy patients. In total, 135 blood samples were TCR-sequenced: fewer than 50 ophthalmopathy, around 75 hyperthyroidism and approximately 17 hyperthyroidism-to-ophthalmopathy patients. The independent validation cohort included approximately 19 hyperthyroidism patients plus 17 patients who later progressed from hyperthyroidism to ophthalmopathy. To explore V-J signatures that separate ophthalmopathy from hyperthyroidism, a discovery set of about a hundred patients was enrolled, consisting of about 41 with ophthalmopathy and some 59 with stable hyperthyroidism. T-cell repertoires of thyroid tissue and blood were compared in over 5 hyperthyroidism patients. Summary of the overall study and its limitations: Most expanded thyroid clonotypes with a frequency above 0.001 also appeared in blood, which suggests that blood repertoires may reflect the immune response in the thyroid. In validation, the model predicted ophthalmopathy progression with about 64% sensitivity and 72.22% specificity; roughly 11 predicted patients were CT-confirmed with GO in a median of around 6 months. The 13-signature model separated ophthalmopathy from stable hyperthyroidism with approximately 90% sensitivity and around 81% specificity in cross-validation, and 80%/75% in the test set. Sample size was not statistically predetermined, and group allocation was not concealed from the investigators.

Patients with hyperthyroidism were aged 18 to 65 years, had been newly diagnosed, and had a disease duration of less than 2 months. Patients were excluded if they had other autoimmune diseases, uncontrolled infections, pregnancy or lactation. Diagnosis was based on clinical symptoms, serum thyroxine, TRAb, thyroid ultrasound and orbital computed tomography. Total RNA was extracted with Trizol reagent and quality-checked on an Agilent 2100 Bioanalyzer. From V the trimming removes 9 bases and from J it removes 3 bases, while the gene matches leave 16 bases of the junction unaccounted for. The CDR3, from cysteine to phenylalanine, totals 16 residues. Only the CDR3 portion is preserved as DNA: 48 bases, with reading frame beginning at the first base. CDR1 and CDR2, looked up from the germline V gene (reference sequence), are LNHDA and SQIVND.

Material: peripheral blood or thyroid tissue (not recorded which). The sequence was collected from an adult man with Graves' hyperthyroidism. The V and J genes are TRBV19 and TRBJ2-7, and TRBD1 aligns with 8 junction nucleotides. The DNA is TGTGCCAGCTCACCAAGATGGCAGGGGGCCTTCTACGAGCAGTACTTC. Its protein is CASSPRWQGAFYEQYF.